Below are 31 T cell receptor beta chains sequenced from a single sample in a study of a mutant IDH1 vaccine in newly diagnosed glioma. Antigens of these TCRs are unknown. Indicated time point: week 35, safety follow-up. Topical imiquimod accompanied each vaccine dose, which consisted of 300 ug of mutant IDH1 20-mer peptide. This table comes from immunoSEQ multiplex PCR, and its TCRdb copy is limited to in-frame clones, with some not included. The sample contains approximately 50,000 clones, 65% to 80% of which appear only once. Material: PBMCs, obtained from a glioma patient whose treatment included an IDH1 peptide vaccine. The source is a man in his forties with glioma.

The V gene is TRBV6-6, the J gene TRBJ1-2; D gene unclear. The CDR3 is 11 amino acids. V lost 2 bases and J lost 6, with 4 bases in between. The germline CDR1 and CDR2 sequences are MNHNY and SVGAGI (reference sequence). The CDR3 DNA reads TGTGCCAGCAGTTACAGGGATGGCTACACCTTC. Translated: CASSYRDGYTF.

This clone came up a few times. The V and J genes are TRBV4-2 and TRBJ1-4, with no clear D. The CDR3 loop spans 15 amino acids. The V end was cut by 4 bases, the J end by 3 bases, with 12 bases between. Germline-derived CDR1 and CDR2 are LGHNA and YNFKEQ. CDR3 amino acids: CASSLRSGANEKLFF. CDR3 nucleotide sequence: TGTGCCAGCAGCCTACGGTCGGGAGCTAATGAAAAACTGTTTTTT.

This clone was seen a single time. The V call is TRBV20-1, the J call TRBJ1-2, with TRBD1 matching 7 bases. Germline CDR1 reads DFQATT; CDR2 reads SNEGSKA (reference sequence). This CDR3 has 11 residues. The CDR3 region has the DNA TGCTGTACCAGGGGGGACTATGGCTACACCTTC. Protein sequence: CCTRGDYGYTF.

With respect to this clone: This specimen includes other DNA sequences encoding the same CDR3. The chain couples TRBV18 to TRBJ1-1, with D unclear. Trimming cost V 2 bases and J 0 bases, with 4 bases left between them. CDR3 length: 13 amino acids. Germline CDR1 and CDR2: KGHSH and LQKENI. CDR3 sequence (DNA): TGTGCCAGCTCACCAGGGGTGAACACTGAAGCTTTCTTT. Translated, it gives CASSPGVNTEAFF.

This CDR3 reads CASSLLRGGSYNEQFF. CDR3 DNA: TGTGCCAGCAGCCTCTTGCGGGGGGGCTCCTACAATGAGCAGTTCTTC. The chain employs TRBV5-6 and TRBJ2-1, with 9 bases aligning to TRBD2. V shed 4 bases, J shed 0 bases, and the junction held 5 bases outside the gene matches. CDR3 length: 16 amino acids. Per the germline V gene, CDR1 is SGHDT and CDR2 is YYEEEE.

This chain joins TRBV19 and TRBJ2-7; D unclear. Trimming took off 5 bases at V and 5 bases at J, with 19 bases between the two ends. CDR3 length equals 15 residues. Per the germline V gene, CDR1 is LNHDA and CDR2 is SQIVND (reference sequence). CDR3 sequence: CASSYKKGSVDEQYF. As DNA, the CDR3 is TGTGCCAGTAGTTATAAAAAGGGCAGTGTAGACGAGCAGTACTTC.

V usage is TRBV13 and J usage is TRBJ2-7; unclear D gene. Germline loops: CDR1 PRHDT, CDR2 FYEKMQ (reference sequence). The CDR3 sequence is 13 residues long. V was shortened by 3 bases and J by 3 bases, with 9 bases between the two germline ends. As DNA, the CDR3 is TGTGCCAGCAGCTTTGGACGGTACTACGAGCAGTACTTC. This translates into CASSFGRYYEQYF.

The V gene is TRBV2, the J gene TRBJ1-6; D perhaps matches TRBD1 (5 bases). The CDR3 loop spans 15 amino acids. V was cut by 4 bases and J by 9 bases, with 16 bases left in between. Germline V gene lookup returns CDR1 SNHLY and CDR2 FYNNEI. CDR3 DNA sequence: TGTGCCAGCAGTGCCCCAGGGCAAGTCGGTTCACCCCTCCACTTT. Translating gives CASSAPGQVGSPLHF.

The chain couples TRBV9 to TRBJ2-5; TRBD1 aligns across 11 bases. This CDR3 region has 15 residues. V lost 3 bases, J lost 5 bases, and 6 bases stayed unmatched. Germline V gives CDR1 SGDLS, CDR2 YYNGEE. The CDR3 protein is CASSARTGGRETQYF. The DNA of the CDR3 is TGTGCCAGCAGCGCGAGGACAGGGGGCCGGGAGACCCAGTACTTC.

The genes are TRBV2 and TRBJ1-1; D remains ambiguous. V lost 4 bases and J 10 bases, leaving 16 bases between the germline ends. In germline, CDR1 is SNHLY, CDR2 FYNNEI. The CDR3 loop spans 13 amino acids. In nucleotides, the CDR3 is TGTGCCAGCAGTGTTGGTAGCAAGAGTAGAGCTTTCTTT. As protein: CASSVGSKSRAFF.

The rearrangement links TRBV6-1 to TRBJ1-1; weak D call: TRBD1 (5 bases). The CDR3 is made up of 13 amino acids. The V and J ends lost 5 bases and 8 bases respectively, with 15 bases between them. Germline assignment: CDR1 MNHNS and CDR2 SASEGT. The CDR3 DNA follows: TGTGCCAGCAGTACGGACGGAAAGGGGGAAGCTTTCTTT. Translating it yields CASSTDGKGEAFF.

Written as DNA, the CDR3 is TGCGCCAGCAGCTTTGGGGGCGGCGGTCTTGGAGAGACCCAGTACTTC. Translating it yields CASSFGGGGLGETQYF. V and J are TRBV5-1 and TRBJ2-5; the D gene is possibly TRBD1 (6 bases). CDR3 length: 16 amino acids. Trimming left V 2 bases short and J 4 bases short, with 18 bases between. Germline-derived CDR1 and CDR2 are SGHRS and YFSETQ.

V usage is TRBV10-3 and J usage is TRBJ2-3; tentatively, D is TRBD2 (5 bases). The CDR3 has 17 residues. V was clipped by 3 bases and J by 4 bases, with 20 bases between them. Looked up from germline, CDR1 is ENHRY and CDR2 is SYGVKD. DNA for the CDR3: TGTGCCATCAGTGATGGGGTGGGTGTTGAGGGCTCAGATACGCAGTATTTT. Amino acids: CAISDGVGVEGSDTQYF.

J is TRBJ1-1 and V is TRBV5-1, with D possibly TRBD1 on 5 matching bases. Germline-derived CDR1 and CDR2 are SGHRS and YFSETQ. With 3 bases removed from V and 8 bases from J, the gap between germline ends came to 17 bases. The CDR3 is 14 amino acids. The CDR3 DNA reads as TGCGCCAGCAGCTCGGGACGTCCCTCGGGGGAAGCTTTCTTT. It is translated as CASSSGRPSGEAFF.

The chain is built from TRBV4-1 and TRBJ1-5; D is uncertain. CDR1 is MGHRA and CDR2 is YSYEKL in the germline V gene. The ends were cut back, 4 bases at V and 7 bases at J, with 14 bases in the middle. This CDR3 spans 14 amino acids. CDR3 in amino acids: CASSPLSTYQPQHF. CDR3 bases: TGCGCCAGCAGCCCACTATCGACGTACCAGCCCCAGCATTTT.

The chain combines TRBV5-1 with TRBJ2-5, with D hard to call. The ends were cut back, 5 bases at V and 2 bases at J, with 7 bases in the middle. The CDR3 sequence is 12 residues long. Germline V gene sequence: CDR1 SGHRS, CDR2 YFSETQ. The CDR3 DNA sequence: TGCGCCAGCAGTGATTCTCAAGAGACCCAGTACTTC. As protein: CASSDSQETQYF. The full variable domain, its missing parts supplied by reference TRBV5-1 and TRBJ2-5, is KAGVTQTPRYLIKTRGQQVTLSCSPISGHRSVSWYQQTPGQGLQFLFEYFSETQRNKGNFPGRFSGRQFSNSRSEMNVSTLELGDSALYLCASSDSQETQYFGPGTRLLVL.

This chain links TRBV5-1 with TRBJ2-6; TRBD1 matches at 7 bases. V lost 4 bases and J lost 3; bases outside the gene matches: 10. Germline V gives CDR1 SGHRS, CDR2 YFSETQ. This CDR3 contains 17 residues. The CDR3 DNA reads TGCGCCAGCAGCCCTTCGACAGGGTATGTTGGGGCCAACGTCCTGACTTTC. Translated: CASSPSTGYVGANVLTF.

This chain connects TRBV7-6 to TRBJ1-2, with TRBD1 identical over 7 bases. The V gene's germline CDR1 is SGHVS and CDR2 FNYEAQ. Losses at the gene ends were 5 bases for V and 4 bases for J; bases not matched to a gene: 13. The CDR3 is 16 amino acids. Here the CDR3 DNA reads TGTGCCAGCAGCCGAGACCCCGTGCAGGGGGGCTATGGCTACACCTTC. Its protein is CASSRDPVQGGYGYTF.

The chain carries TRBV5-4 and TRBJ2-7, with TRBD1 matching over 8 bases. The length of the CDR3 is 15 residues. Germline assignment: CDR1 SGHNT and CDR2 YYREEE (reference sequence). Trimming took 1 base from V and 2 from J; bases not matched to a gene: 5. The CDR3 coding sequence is TGTGCCAGCAGCTTGCAGGGGGCACCTACCTACGAGCAGTACTTC. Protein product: CASSLQGAPTYEQYF.

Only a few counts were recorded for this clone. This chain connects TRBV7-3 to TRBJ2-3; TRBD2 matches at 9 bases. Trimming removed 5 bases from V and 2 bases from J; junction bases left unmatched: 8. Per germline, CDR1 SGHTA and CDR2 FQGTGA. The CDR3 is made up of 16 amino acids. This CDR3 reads CASSPIAGANTDTQYF. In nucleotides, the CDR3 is TGTGCCAGCAGCCCTATAGCGGGGGCCAACACAGATACGCAGTATTTT.

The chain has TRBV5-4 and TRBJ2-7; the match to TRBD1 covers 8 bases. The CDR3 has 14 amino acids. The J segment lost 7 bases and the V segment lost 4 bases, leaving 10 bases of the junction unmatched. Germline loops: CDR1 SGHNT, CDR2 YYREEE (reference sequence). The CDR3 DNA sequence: TGTGCCAGCAGCCCCGGACAGGGAGCAGGGGAGCAGTACTTC. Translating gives CASSPGQGAGEQYF.

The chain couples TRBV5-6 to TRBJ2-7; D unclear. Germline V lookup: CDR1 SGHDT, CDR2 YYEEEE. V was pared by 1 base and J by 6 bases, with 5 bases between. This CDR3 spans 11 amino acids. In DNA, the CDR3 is TGTGCCAGCAGCTTGTTTCTCGAGCAGTACTTC. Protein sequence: CASSLFLEQYF.

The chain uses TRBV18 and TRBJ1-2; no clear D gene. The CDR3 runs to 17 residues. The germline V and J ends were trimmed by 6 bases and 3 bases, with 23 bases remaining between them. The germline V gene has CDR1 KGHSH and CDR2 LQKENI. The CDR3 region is CASSQRPGTEEDYGYTF. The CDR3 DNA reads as TGTGCCAGCTCCCAACGGCCGGGCACGGAGGAAGACTATGGCTACACCTTC.

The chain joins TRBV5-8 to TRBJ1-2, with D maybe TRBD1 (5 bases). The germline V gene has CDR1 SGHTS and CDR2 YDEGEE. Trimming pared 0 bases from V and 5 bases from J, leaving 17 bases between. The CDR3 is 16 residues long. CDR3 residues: CASSLGSPGQGYGYTF. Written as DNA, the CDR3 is TGTGCCAGCAGCTTGGGAAGCCCAGGGCAGGGATATGGCTACACCTTC. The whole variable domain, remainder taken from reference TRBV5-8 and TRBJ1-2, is EAGVTQSPTHLIKTRGQQATLRCSPISGHTSVYWYQQALGLGLQFLLWYDEGEERNRGNFPPRFSGRQFPNYSSELNVNALELEDSALYLCASSLGSPGQGYGYTFGSGTRLTVV.

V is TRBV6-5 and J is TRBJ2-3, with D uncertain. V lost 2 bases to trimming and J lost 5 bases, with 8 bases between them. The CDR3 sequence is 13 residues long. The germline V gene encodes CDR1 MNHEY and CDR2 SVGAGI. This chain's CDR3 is CASSYDSRDTQYF. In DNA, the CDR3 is TGTGCCAGCAGTTACGATTCGAGAGATACGCAGTATTTT.

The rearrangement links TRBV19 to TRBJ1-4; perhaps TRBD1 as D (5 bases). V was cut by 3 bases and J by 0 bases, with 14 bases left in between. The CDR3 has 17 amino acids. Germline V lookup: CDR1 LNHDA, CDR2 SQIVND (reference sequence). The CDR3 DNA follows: TGTGCCAGTAGTATTTCACAGGCGTTCTCAACTAATGAAAAACTGTTTTTT. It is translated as CASSISQAFSTNEKLFF. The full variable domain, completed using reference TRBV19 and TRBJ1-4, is DGGITQSPKYLFRKEGQNVTLSCEQNLNHDAMYWYRQDPGQGLRLIYYSQIVNDFQKGDIAEGYSVSREKKESFPLTVTSAQKNPTAFYLCASSISQAFSTNEKLFFGSGTQLSVL.

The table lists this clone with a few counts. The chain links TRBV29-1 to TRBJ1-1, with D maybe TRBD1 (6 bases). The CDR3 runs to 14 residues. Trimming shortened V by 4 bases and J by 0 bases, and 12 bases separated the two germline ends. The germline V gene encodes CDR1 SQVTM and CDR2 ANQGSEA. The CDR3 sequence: CSVAGGPLNTEAFF. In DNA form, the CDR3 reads TGCAGCGTTGCTGGGGGGCCTTTGAACACTGAAGCTTTCTTT.

DNA for the CDR3: TGTGCCAGCAGTGAATTGGCCCGGACAGGACGCTCACCCCTCCACTTT. It encodes CASSELARTGRSPLHF. The gene calls are TRBV6-1 and TRBJ1-6; TRBD1 matches at 7 bases. The CDR3 length is 16 residues. Germline CDR1 is MNHNS and CDR2 is SASEGT. V lost 2 bases, J lost 10 bases, and 11 bases stayed unmatched.

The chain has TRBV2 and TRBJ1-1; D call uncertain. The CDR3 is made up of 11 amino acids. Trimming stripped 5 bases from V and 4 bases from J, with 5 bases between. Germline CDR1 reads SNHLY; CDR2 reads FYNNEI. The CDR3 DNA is TGTGCCAGCAGTACGGCCACTGAAGCTTTCTTT. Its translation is CASSTATEAFF.

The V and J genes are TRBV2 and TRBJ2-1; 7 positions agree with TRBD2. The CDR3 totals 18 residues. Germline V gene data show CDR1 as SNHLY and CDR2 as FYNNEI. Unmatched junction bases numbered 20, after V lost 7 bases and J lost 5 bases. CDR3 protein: CASKPLAGFGLEDNEQFF. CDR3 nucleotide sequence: TGTGCCAGCAAACCTTTGGCCGGGTTCGGACTAGAAGACAATGAGCAGTTCTTC.

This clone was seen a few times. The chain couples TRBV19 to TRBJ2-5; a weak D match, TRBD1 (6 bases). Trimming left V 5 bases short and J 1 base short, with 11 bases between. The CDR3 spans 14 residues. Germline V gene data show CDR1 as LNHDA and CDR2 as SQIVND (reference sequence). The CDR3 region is CASSPTGSQETQYF. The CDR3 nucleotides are TGTGCCAGTAGTCCCACAGGGTCCCAAGAGACCCAGTACTTC.